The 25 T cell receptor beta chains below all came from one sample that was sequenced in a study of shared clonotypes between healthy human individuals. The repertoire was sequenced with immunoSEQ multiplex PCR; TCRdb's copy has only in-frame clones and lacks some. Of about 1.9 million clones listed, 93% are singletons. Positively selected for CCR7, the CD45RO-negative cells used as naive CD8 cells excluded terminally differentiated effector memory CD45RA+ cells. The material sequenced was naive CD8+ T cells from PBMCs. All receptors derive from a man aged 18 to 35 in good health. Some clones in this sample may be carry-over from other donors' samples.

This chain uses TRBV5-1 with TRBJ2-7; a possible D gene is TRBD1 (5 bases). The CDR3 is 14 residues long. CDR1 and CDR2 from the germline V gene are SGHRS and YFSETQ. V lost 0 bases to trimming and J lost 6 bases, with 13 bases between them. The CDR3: CASSLVAGHSEQYF. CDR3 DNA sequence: TGCGCCAGCAGCTTGGTGGCAGGGCATAGCGAGCAGTACTTC. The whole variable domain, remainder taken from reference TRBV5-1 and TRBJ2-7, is KAGVTQTPRYLIKTRGQQVTLSCSPISGHRSVSWYQQTPGQGLQFLFEYFSETQRNKGNFPGRFSGRQFSNSRSEMNVSTLELGDSALYLCASSLVAGHSEQYFGPGTRLTVT.

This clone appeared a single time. The CDR3 DNA sequence: TGTGCCACCAGCAGAGATATCTTCGACTCTGGAAACACCATATATTTT. This sequence encodes CATSRDIFDSGNTIYF. The chain combines TRBV15 with TRBJ1-3; D remains ambiguous. This CDR3 is built from 16 residues. The V gene lost 0 bases and the J gene lost 0 bases, with 9 bases spanning the gap. Germline assignment: CDR1 LNHNV and CDR2 YYDKDF (reference sequence).

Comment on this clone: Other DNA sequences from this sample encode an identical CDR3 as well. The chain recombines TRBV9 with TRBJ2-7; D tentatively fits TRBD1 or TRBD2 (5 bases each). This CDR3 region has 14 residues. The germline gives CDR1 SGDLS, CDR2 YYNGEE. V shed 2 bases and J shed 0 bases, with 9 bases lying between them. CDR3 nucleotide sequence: TGTGCCAGCAGCGTTGGGACCGACTCCTACGAGCAGTACTTC. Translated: CASSVGTDSYEQYF. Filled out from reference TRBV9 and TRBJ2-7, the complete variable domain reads DSGVTQTPKHLITATGQRVTLRCSPRSGDLSVYWYQQSLDQGLQFLIQYYNGEERAKGNILERFSAQQFPDLHSELNLSSLELGDSALYFCASSVGTDSYEQYFGPGTRLTVT.

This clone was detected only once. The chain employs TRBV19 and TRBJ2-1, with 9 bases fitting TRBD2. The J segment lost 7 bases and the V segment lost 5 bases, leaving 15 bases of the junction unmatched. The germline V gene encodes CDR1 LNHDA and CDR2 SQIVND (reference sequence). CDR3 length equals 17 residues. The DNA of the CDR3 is TGTGCCAGTAGTGGTATCCGGGTCGCAAGCGGGAGGAATGAGCAGTTCTTC. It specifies CASSGIRVASGRNEQFF.

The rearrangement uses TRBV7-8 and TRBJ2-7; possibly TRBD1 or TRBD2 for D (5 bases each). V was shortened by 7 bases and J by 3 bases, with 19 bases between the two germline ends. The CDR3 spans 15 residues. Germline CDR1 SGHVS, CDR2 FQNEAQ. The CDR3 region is CASIPGARVDYEQYF. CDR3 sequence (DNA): TGTGCCAGCATCCCCGGGGCGAGGGTCGACTACGAGCAGTACTTC.

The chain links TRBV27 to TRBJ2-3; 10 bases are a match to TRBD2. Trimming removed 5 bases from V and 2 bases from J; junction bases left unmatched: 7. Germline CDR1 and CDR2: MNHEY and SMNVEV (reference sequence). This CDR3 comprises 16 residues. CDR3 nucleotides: TGTGCCAGCAGTCCACTTAGCGGGGGGCCCACAGATACGCAGTATTTT. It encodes CASSPLSGGPTDTQYF.

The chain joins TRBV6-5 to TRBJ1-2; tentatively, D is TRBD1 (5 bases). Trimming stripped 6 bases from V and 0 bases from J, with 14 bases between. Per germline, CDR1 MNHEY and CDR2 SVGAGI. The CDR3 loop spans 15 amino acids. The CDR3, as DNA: TGTGCCAGCAGCCTCGATGGGGGGGCTAACTATGGCTACACCTTC. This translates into CASSLDGGANYGYTF.

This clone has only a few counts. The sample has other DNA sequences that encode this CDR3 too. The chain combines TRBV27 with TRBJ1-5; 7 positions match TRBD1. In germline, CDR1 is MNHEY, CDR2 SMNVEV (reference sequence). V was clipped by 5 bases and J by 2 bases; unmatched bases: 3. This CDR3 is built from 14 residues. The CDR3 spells CASSPGTGNQPQHF. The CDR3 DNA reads TGTGCCAGCAGTCCCGGGACAGGCAATCAGCCCCAGCATTTT.

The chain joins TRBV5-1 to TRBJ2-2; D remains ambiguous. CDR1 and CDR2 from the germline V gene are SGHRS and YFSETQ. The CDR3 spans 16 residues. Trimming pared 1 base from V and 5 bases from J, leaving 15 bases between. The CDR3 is CASSLRSPEVTGELFF. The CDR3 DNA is TGCGCCAGCAGCTTGAGGTCCCCCGAGGTGACCGGGGAGCTGTTTTTT.

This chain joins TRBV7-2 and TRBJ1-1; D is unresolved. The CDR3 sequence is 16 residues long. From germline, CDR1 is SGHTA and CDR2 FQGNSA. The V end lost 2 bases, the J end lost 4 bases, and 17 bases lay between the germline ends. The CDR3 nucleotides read TGTGCCAGCAGCTTATCAACGAGTCTGGGCAGCACTGAAGCTTTCTTT. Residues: CASSLSTSLGSTEAFF.

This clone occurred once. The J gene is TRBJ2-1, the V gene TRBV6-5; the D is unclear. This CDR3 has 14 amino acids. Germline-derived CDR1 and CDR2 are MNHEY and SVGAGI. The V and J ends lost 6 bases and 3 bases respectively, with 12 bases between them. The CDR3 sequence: CASRLGPIYNEQFF. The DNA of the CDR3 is TGTGCCAGCAGGTTAGGGCCTATCTACAATGAGCAGTTCTTC.

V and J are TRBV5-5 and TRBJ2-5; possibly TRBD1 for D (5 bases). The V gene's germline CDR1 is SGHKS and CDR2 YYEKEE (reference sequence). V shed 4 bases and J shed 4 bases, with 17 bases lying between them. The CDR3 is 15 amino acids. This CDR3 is CASSGTQGFGETQYF. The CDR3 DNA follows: TGTGCCAGCAGCGGAACTCAGGGCTTCGGAGAGACCCAGTACTTC.

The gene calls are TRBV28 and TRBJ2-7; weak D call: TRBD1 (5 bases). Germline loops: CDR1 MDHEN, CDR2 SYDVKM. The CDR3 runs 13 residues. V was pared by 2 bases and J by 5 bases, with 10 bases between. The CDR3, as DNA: TGTGCCAGCAGTTTACAGGGTATCGACGAGCAGTACTTC. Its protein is CASSLQGIDEQYF.

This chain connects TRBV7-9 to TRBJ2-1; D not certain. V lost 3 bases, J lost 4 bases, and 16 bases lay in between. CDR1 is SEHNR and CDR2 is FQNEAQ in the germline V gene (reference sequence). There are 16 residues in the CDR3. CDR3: CASSFDPRPSYNEQFF. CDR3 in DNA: TGTGCCAGCAGCTTCGACCCGCGCCCTTCGTACAATGAGCAGTTCTTC.

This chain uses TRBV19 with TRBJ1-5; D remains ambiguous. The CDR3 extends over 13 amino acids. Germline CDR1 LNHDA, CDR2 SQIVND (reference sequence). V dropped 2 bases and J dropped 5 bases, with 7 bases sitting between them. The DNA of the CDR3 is TGTGCCAGTAGTATAATCACACATCAGCCCCAGCATTTT. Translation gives CASSIITHQPQHF.

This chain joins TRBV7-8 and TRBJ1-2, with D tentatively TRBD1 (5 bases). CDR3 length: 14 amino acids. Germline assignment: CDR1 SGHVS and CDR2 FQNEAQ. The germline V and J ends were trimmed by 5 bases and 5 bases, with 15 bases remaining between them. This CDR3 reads CASSPLWGGYGYTF. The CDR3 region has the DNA TGTGCCAGCAGCCCCCTGTGGGGGGGATATGGCTACACCTTC.

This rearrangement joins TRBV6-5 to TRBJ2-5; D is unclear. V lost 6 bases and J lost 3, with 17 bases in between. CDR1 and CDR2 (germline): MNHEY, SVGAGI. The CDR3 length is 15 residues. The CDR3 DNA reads TGTGCCAGCAGCCTATCGATTGGCCCCGAAGAGACCCAGTACTTC. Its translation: CASSLSIGPEETQYF.

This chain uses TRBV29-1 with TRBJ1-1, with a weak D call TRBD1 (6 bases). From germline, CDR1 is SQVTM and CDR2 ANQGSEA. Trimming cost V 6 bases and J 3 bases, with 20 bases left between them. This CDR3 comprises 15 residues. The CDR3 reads CSVGRRGGDDTEAFF. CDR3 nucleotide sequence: TGCAGCGTGGGCCGCAGAGGGGGAGACGACACTGAAGCTTTCTTT.

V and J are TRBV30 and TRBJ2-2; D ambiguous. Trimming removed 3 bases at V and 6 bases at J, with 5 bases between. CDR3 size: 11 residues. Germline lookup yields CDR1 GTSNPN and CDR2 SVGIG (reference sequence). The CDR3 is CAWSVAGELFF. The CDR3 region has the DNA TGTGCCTGGAGCGTTGCCGGGGAGCTGTTTTTT. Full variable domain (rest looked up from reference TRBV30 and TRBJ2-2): SQTIHQWPATLVQPVGSPLSLECTVEGTSNPNLYWYRQAAGRGLQLLFYSVGIGQISSEVPQNLSASRPQDRQFILSSKKLLLSDSGFYLCAWSVAGELFFGEGSRLTVL.

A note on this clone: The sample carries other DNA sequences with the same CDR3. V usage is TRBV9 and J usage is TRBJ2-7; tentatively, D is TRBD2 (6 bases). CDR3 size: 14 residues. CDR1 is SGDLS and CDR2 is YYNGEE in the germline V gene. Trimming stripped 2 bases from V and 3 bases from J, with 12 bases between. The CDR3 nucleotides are TGTGCCAGCAGCGTCGGAGGGGCAGGCTACGAGCAGTACTTC. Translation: CASSVGGAGYEQYF.

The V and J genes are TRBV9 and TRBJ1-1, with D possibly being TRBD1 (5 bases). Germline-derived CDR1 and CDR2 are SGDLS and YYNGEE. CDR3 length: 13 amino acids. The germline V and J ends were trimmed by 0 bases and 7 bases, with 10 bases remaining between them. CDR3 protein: CASSVVGTGEAFF. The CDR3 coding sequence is TGTGCCAGCAGCGTAGTGGGGACGGGTGAAGCTTTCTTT.

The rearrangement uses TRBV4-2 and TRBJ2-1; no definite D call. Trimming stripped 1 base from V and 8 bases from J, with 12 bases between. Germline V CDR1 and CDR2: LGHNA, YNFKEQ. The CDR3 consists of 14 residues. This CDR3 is CASSQVGKRDEQFF. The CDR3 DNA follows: TGTGCCAGCAGCCAAGTAGGGAAAAGGGATGAGCAGTTCTTC.

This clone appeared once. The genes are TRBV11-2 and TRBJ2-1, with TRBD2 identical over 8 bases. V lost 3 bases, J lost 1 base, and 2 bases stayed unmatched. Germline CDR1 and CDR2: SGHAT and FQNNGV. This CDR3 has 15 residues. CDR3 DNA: TGTGCCAGCAGCTTTAAGCGGGGGTCCTACAATGAGCAGTTCTTC. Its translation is CASSFKRGSYNEQFF.

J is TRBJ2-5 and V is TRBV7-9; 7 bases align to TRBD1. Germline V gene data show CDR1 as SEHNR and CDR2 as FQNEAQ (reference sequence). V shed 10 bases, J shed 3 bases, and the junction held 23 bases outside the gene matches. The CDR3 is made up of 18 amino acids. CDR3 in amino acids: CATIGRQGYYPDKETQYF. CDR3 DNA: TGTGCCACCATTGGCCGACAGGGTTACTACCCGGACAAAGAGACCCAGTACTTC.

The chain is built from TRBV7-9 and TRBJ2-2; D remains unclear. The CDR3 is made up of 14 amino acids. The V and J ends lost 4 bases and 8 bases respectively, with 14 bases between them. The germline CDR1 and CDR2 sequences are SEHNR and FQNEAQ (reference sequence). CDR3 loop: CASSYPVGYGELFF. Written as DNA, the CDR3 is TGTGCCAGCAGCTACCCTGTGGGGTATGGGGAGCTGTTTTTT.